This paragraph reports one T cell receptor (beta chain). Per germline, CDR1 MNHEY and CDR2 SVGAGI. After removal of 5 bases from V and 8 bases from J, the junction contained 12 bases not matched to a gene. The CDR3 is 15 amino acids. The Seattle patients, enrolled during active infection, were followed longitudinally. This sample was taken from a study of blood T cell repertoires in COVID-19. About the study: The United States, Italy and Spain supplied acute and convalescent COVID-19 samples. T cells, B-cell-depleted T cells, or PBMCs provided the cDNA or gDNA that served as material.

In the source study's methods: Reference gene primer amplification in the assay estimated nucleated cell counts. Sequenced by immunoSEQ multiplex PCR; TCRdb stores in-frame clones only, minus some. V, J and clone size derive from that table, while D and trimming were established from the DNA sequence. The data show 250,000 to 350,000 clones, 80% to 85% seen once. This TCR derives from a person aged 70 to 85 with COVID-19, enrolled during active disease. The chain couples TRBV6-5 to TRBJ2-1; 7 bases fit TRBD2. The source material was peripheral blood. CDR3 sequence (DNA): TGTGCCAGCAGTAAGAGCGGGATCTCTATCGATGAGCAGTTCTTC. This encodes CASSKSGISIDEQFF.